The source of this T cell receptor beta chain is a study of T-cell memory formation after mild COVID-19. Broader study findings: A balance of CD4 and CD8 characterized clones contracting day 15 to 85, whereas later expanders leaned CD4+. Clonal second-wave expansions that peaked on day 37 had unconfirmed SARS-CoV-2 specificity. Mostly located in CM and EM were contracting CD4+ clones, with contracting CD8+ clones located in EMRA. Certain responding clones were present in pre-infection memory, suggesting participation of cross-reactive memory.

TCRdb independently ran MiXCR on the 5' RACE reads; one entry per CDR3 protein. This sample has roughly 350,000 distinct CDR3 sequences, with roughly 13% found just once. The length of the CDR3 is 12 residues. From germline, CDR1 is SGHTA and CDR2 FQGTGA. The germline V and J ends were trimmed by 6 bases and 4 bases, with 8 bases remaining between them. This clonotype was observed many times. Its antigen is not known. This chain joins TRBV7-3 and TRBJ2-3, with D maybe TRBD2 (5 bases). The sequencing sample was made of PBMCs or a T cell subset sorted from them (not recorded which). The clonotype was recovered from a man aged 18 to 30 who had mild COVID-19 (a few samples of this study predate the infection). Cell type and time point are not known. The CDR3 is CASSRGSDTQYF. The CDR3 DNA is TGTGCCAGCAGTCGGGGATCAGATACGCAGTATTTT.